This TCR beta chain was identified in a study of persistence of HIV-infected CD4 T cells. The study, taken as a whole, reports: Compared with CD3/CD28-stimulated cells, CMV- and Gag-responding cells showed lower TCRbeta richness. Bulk TCR data could not be restricted to HIV-1-infected CMV-responding cells.

Cells were stimulated with overlapping HIV-1 Gag 15-mer peptides. CD40L-negative CD69-negative CD45RO-high memory CD4+ T cells were sorted as populations depleted of antigen-responding cells. Sequencing used immunoSEQ version 4 in survey mode. Clones were read by immunoSEQ multiplex PCR, and TCRdb kept only the in-frame ones, dropping some. The sample includes around 42,000 clones, 75% to 85% seen only once; the top ten take 14%. As concerns this clone: Antigen unknown.

Per germline, CDR1 ENHRY and CDR2 SYGVKD. This CDR3 comprises 14 residues. V trimming: 2 bases; J trimming: 5 bases; junction bases outside the gene matches: 4. This specimen was CD4+ T cells sorted from PBMCs after roughly 17-hour stimulation, taken from a patient who received antiretroviral therapy. This TCR was sampled from an adult man with HIV who was CMV-seropositive. The chain employs TRBV10-3 and TRBJ2-5; the match to TRBD2 covers 8 bases. CDR3 bases: TGTGCCATCAGTGAGATTAGCGGGGAGGAGACCCAGTACTTC. Translated: CAISEISGEETQYF.